This T cell receptor (beta chain) was identified during a study of blood T cell repertoires in COVID-19. Study background: The United States, Italy and Spain were the sources of the acute and convalescent COVID-19 samples. T cells, B-cell-depleted T cells, or PBMCs supplied cDNA or gDNA.

The germline V and J ends were trimmed by 0 bases and 6 bases, with 12 bases remaining between them. The germline gives CDR1 MGHRA, CDR2 YSYEKL. This CDR3 has 14 amino acids. Enrolled through a virtual design, the participants were between about 18 and 89 years of age and came from approximately 25 US areas. Per the original data handling: Reference gene primer amplification gave nucleated cell count estimates. TCRdb keeps only in-frame clones here, not all; method: immunoSEQ multiplex PCR. D and trimming were read from the DNA, whereas the V and J calls and clone size are those reported in that table. Counted here are more than 450,000 clones, about nine tenths occurring once; the ten biggest clones make up around 0.64%.

The material sequenced was PBMCs or T cells enriched from blood (not recorded which). The V gene is TRBV4-1, the J gene TRBJ2-7; no clear D gene. This receptor was taken from a woman aged 18-29 years who had recovered from COVID-19. The DNA of the CDR3 is TGCGCCAGCAGCCAAGAAGAGTCCCAAAGCGAGCAGTACTTC. Translating gives CASSQEESQSEQYF.